These 23 T cell receptor beta chains originate from one sample sequenced in a study of cytomegalovirus exposure and HLA in healthy donors. Generated by immunoSEQ multiplex PCR, the TCRdb table keeps only in-frame clones and is missing some. The profile shows about 400,000 clones, about nine tenths of them singletons. Sequenced input: PBMCs. These TCRs come from a young woman in good health and CMV-seronegative.

For this clone: The same CDR3 also results from other DNA sequences found in this sample. V is TRBV4-1 and J is TRBJ1-5; a possible D gene is TRBD1 (6 bases). Germline-derived CDR1 and CDR2 are MGHRA and YSYEKL. The CDR3 contains 13 residues. V lost 3 bases to trimming and J lost 5 bases, with 8 bases between them. The CDR3: CASSQDRDQPQHF. The CDR3 DNA follows: TGCGCCAGCAGCCAGGACAGAGATCAGCCCCAGCATTTT.

The rearrangement uses TRBV27 and TRBJ2-3; a weak D match, TRBD1 (6 bases). Trimming left V 3 bases short and J 2 bases short, with 21 bases between. Germline V CDR1 and CDR2: MNHEY, SMNVEV (reference sequence). The CDR3 has 18 amino acids. The DNA for the CDR3 is TGTGCCAGCAGTTTCAGACGAGGGGGTGGGGGATCCACAGATACGCAGTATTTT. Its protein product is CASSFRRGGGGSTDTQYF.

This chain links TRBV6-1 with TRBJ2-3; 7 bases fit TRBD1. The germline V gene has CDR1 MNHNS and CDR2 SASEGT. Trimming cost V 6 bases and J 1 base; bases outside gene matches: 7. The CDR3 has 15 residues. For the CDR3, the DNA is TGTGCCAGCAGCGCGGACAGGCCCCGCACAGATACGCAGTATTTT. Translating gives CASSADRPRTDTQYF.

This chain uses TRBV4-2 with TRBJ2-4; possible D gene TRBD2, 6 bases. Per the germline V gene, CDR1 is LGHNA and CDR2 is YNFKEQ. With 0 bases removed from V and 0 bases from J, the gap between germline ends came to 12 bases. The CDR3 runs 17 residues. The CDR3 is CASSQDRTTLAKNIQYF. The CDR3 DNA sequence: TGTGCCAGCAGCCAAGATAGGACTACCCTAGCCAAAAACATTCAGTACTTC.

V gene TRBV5-1 combines with J gene TRBJ2-7; perhaps TRBD2 as D (5 bases). This CDR3 comprises 15 residues. Per germline, CDR1 SGHRS and CDR2 YFSETQ. V shed 0 bases and J shed 3 bases, with 13 bases lying between them. The CDR3: CASSLEISANYEQYF. The CDR3 coding sequence is TGCGCCAGCAGCTTGGAGATTAGCGCAAACTACGAGCAGTACTTC.

The chain recombines TRBV27 with TRBJ1-2; no clear D. CDR3 size: 14 residues. V lost 0 bases to trimming and J lost 5 bases, with 10 bases between them. Germline CDR1 reads MNHEY; CDR2 reads SMNVEV (reference sequence). The CDR3 DNA is TGTGCCAGCAGTTTATCGAGGAGTTCATATGGCTACACCTTC. Encoded protein: CASSLSRSSYGYTF.

For this clone: Other DNA variants within this sample encode the same CDR3. The genes are TRBV5-1 and TRBJ1-2; a possible D gene is TRBD1 (5 bases). CDR1 is SGHRS and CDR2 is YFSETQ in the germline V gene. This CDR3 contains 12 residues. With 0 bases removed from V and 8 bases from J, the gap between germline ends came to 8 bases. CDR3 DNA sequence: TGCGCCAGCAGCTTGGCAGGGAACGGCTACACCTTC. This gives the protein CASSLAGNGYTF.

CDR3 sequence reads: CAISRTGTGALVAYNEQFF. The CDR3 DNA reads TGTGCCATCTCGAGAACTGGGACAGGGGCGCTAGTCGCCTACAATGAGCAGTTCTTC. The chain couples TRBV28 to TRBJ2-1; 10 bases are shared with TRBD1. The germline CDR1 and CDR2 sequences are MDHEN and SYDVKM. Trimming removed 10 bases from V and 2 bases from J; junction bases left unmatched: 20. The CDR3 consists of 19 residues.

This chain links TRBV7-6 with TRBJ1-6, with a tentative D call TRBD1 (5 bases). The germline V gene encodes CDR1 SGHVS and CDR2 FNYEAQ. The CDR3 is made up of 16 amino acids. V dropped 4 bases and J dropped 7 bases, with 17 bases sitting between them. Here the CDR3 reads CASSSSPKGRNSPLHF. In DNA, the CDR3 is TGTGCCAGCAGCTCTAGTCCGAAGGGGAGGAATTCACCCCTCCACTTT.

This chain joins TRBV20-1 and TRBJ2-5; no definite D call. The CDR3 has 11 residues. Trimming removed 4 bases at V and 1 base at J, with 4 bases between. The V gene's germline CDR1 is DFQATT and CDR2 SNEGSKA (reference sequence). In DNA, the CDR3 is TGCAGTGCTATCAGCCAAGAGACCCAGTACTTC. Residues: CSAISQETQYF.

The rearrangement uses TRBV5-4 and TRBJ2-7; 7 bases match TRBD2. Trimming cost V 6 bases and J 5 bases; bases outside gene matches: 17. The CDR3 covers 16 residues. Germline values: CDR1 SGHNT, CDR2 YYREEE (reference sequence). CDR3 residues: CASTPRLAAHPHEQYF. The CDR3 region has the DNA TGTGCCAGCACCCCGCGCCTAGCGGCCCATCCACACGAGCAGTACTTC. Drawing the rest from reference TRBV5-4 and TRBJ2-7, the complete variable domain is ETGVTQSPTHLIKTRGQQVTLRCSSQSGHNTVSWYQQALGQGPQFIFQYYREEENGRGNFPPRFSGLQFPNYSSELNVNALELDDSALYLCASTPRLAAHPHEQYFGPGTRLTVT.

This clone showed up just once. This chain connects TRBV11-2 to TRBJ2-7; 15 positions agree with TRBD2. CDR3 length: 17 amino acids. Germline CDR1 and CDR2: SGHAT and FQNNGV. The V segment lost 6 bases and the J segment 1 base; nucleotides outside the gene matches: 7. The CDR3 DNA reads as TGTGCCAGCAGTCCTGGACTAGCGGGGGGGCGGTCCTACGAGCAGTACTTC. This translates into CASSPGLAGGRSYEQYF.

V usage is TRBV7-9 and J usage is TRBJ2-7; TRBD2 matches 11 bases. Trimming took 5 bases from V and 4 from J; bases not matched to a gene: 13. The CDR3 has 17 residues. CDR1 SEHNR and CDR2 FQNEAQ come from the germline V gene (reference sequence). CDR3 region: CASSPLAGVGGTYEQYF. DNA for the CDR3: TGTGCCAGCAGCCCACTAGCGGGAGTGGGTGGAACGTACGAGCAGTACTTC.

This clone was recorded a few times. The gene calls are TRBV7-9 and TRBJ1-5; unclear D gene. V lost 2 bases, J lost 6 bases, and 8 bases lay in between. CDR3 length: 13 residues. The V gene's germline CDR1 is SEHNR and CDR2 FQNEAQ (reference sequence). The CDR3 DNA reads as TGTGCCAGCAGCTTAAGTCGGGGTCAGCCCCAGCATTTT. Its translation: CASSLSRGQPQHF.

V is TRBV14 and J is TRBJ1-2; TRBD1 matches 8 bases. The V gene end was trimmed by 1 base and the J gene end by 3 bases; junction bases not matched to a gene: 7. CDR1 and CDR2 (germline): SGHDN, FVKESK. This CDR3 has 16 amino acids. DNA for the CDR3: TGTGCCAGCAGCCAAGGCTTAAGGGACAGGCACTATGGCTACACCTTC. Its protein is CASSQGLRDRHYGYTF.

The rearrangement joins TRBV7-9 to TRBJ1-1; no clear D gene. The CDR3 has 12 amino acids. CDR1 SEHNR and CDR2 FQNEAQ come from the germline V gene (reference sequence). Deletions cut 5 bases from V and 6 bases from J, with 10 bases between. The CDR3 sequence is CASSTGKPEAFF. Written as DNA, the CDR3 is TGTGCCAGCAGCACCGGGAAACCTGAAGCTTTCTTT.

This clone was seen a few times. V gene TRBV28 combines with J gene TRBJ2-7; tentative D call: TRBD1 (5 bases). V was cut by 8 bases and J by 3 bases, with 17 bases left in between. CDR1 and CDR2 (germline): MDHEN, SYDVKM. This CDR3 is built from 14 residues. The CDR3 DNA reads TGTGCCAGCCTGGGAAGGGGCGACGACTACGAGCAGTACTTC. Encoded protein: CASLGRGDDYEQYF.

This rearrangement joins TRBV14 to TRBJ2-2; the D gene is possibly TRBD2 (6 bases). V lost 2 bases, J lost 6 bases, and 13 bases lay in between. The length of the CDR3 is 15 residues. Germline CDR1 is SGHDN and CDR2 is FVKESK. The CDR3 region is CASSQLAGTAGELFF. The CDR3 nucleotides are TGTGCCAGCAGCCAACTGGCGGGAACGGCCGGGGAGCTGTTTTTT.

The CDR3 region is CASSLDRVGMRPQHF. The CDR3 DNA sequence: TGTGCCAGCAGCCTCGACAGGGTGGGGATGAGGCCCCAGCATTTT. The rearrangement uses TRBV28 and TRBJ1-5; 7 bases fit TRBD1. This CDR3 has 15 amino acids. Germline-derived CDR1 and CDR2 are MDHEN and SYDVKM. V shed 6 bases, J shed 9 bases, and the junction held 14 bases outside the gene matches.

This clone was recorded only once. V and J are TRBV27 and TRBJ2-1; the match to TRBD1 covers 11 bases. The CDR3 runs 15 residues. CDR1 and CDR2 from the germline V gene are MNHEY and SMNVEV (reference sequence). Trimming took 4 bases from V and 10 from J; bases not matched to a gene: 9. The CDR3 protein is CASSSRTGGNREQFF. CDR3 DNA: TGTGCCAGCAGTTCCCGGACAGGGGGCAATAGGGAGCAGTTCTTC.

This chain joins TRBV11-1 and TRBJ2-7; 9 positions agree with TRBD2. V gave up 2 bases and J gave up 6 bases; unmatched junction bases: 11. Germline assignment: CDR1 SGHAT and CDR2 FQDESV (reference sequence). CDR3 length: 16 residues. The CDR3: CASSLTPLLAGSEQYF. CDR3 DNA sequence: TGTGCCAGCAGCTTAACCCCGCTTCTAGCGGGAAGCGAGCAGTACTTC.

The genes are TRBV28 and TRBJ2-7; 11 bases are shared with TRBD2. Unmatched junction bases numbered 4, after V lost 6 bases and J lost 3 bases. Germline CDR1 MDHEN, CDR2 SYDVKM. The CDR3 is 14 residues long. CDR3 in DNA: TGTGCCAGCAGGCCCGGACTAGCGGGCTACGAGCAGTACTTC. This codes for CASRPGLAGYEQYF.

The chain carries TRBV28 and TRBJ2-7; 9 bases fit TRBD1. The V gene end was trimmed by 6 bases and the J gene end by 7 bases; junction bases not matched to a gene: 13. The CDR3 consists of 15 residues. CDR1 is MDHEN and CDR2 is SYDVKM in the germline V gene. Here the CDR3 DNA reads TGTGCCAGCAGATCCTCCGGGACAGGGACCTCGGAGCAGTACTTC. It encodes CASRSSGTGTSEQYF.